Listed below are T cell receptor beta chains from one sample, sequenced in a study of cytomegalovirus exposure and HLA in healthy donors. Assay used: immunoSEQ multiplex PCR; TCRdb lists only in-frame clones, some missing. The sample has fewer than 200,000 clones, about 85% seen once. Sample: PBMCs. These receptors all come from a man aged 18-30 years in good health and CMV-seropositive. The CDR3 runs from the conserved cysteine through the conserved F or W. Fields, in order: D gene, V gene, J gene, CDR3 protein. The D gene is left open where the match is weak.

d_call: .; v_call: TRBV18; j_call: TRBJ1-5; cdr3_aa: CASSTNTDQPQHF
d_call: .; v_call: TRBV19; j_call: TRBJ1-5; cdr3_aa: CASSKEGGATAQPQHF
d_call: TRBD2; v_call: TRBV7-2; j_call: TRBJ2-5; cdr3_aa: CASSLEPSGGPYQETQYF
d_call: .; v_call: TRBV5-6; j_call: TRBJ1-2; cdr3_aa: CASSFFREDGYTF
d_call: .; v_call: TRBV27; j_call: TRBJ1-5; cdr3_aa: CASSLAGRGQPQHF
d_call: .; v_call: TRBV4-1; j_call: TRBJ1-1; cdr3_aa: CASSREANTEAFF
d_call: .; v_call: TRBV19; j_call: TRBJ2-5; cdr3_aa: CASSLQGGETQYF
d_call: .; v_call: TRBV7-2; j_call: TRBJ2-2; cdr3_aa: CANKPRQNTGELFF
d_call: .; v_call: TRBV6-6; j_call: TRBJ1-5; cdr3_aa: CASSDMSNQPQHF
d_call: TRBD2; v_call: TRBV7-3; j_call: TRBJ2-3; cdr3_aa: CASSTGLAGEDTQYF
d_call: TRBD1; v_call: TRBV10-1; j_call: TRBJ1-4; cdr3_aa: CASKDRGMRATNEKLFF
d_call: .; v_call: TRBV29-1; j_call: TRBJ1-2; cdr3_aa: CSVEDRKGRGKGYTF
d_call: TRBD2; v_call: TRBV27; j_call: TRBJ2-7; cdr3_aa: CASRRRGGSYEQYF
d_call: TRBD1; v_call: TRBV5-1; j_call: TRBJ1-5; cdr3_aa: CASSLLGQGNQPQHF
d_call: TRBD1; v_call: TRBV19; j_call: TRBJ1-2; cdr3_aa: CASSVPGGAYYGYTF
d_call: .; v_call: TRBV29-1; j_call: TRBJ1-2; cdr3_aa: CSVGKRGPVYGYTF
d_call: TRBD2; v_call: TRBV5-1; j_call: TRBJ2-5; cdr3_aa: CASSFSGGASGTQYF
d_call: .; v_call: TRBV10-3; j_call: TRBJ1-3; cdr3_aa: CAISDSLHGRDTIYF
d_call: .; v_call: TRBV2; j_call: TRBJ1-4; cdr3_aa: CASSKSTQAVNEKLFF
d_call: .; v_call: TRBV4-3; j_call: TRBJ2-2; cdr3_aa: CASSRYLSGWRTGELFF
d_call: .; v_call: TRBV14; j_call: TRBJ2-6; cdr3_aa: CASSQAGSGANVLTF
d_call: .; v_call: TRBV5-6; j_call: TRBJ2-7; cdr3_aa: CASSLGTTYEQYF
d_call: .; v_call: TRBV6-4; j_call: TRBJ2-2; cdr3_aa: CASSDSSSGEKGELFF
d_call: TRBD1; v_call: TRBV6-5; j_call: TRBJ2-3; cdr3_aa: CASSYRDRKDTQYF
d_call: TRBD1; v_call: TRBV7-7; j_call: TRBJ2-1; cdr3_aa: CASSSRGPGSRNNEQFF
d_call: .; v_call: TRBV7-6; j_call: TRBJ2-1; cdr3_aa: CASSSGIGLPEQFF
d_call: TRBD1; v_call: TRBV4-1; j_call: TRBJ1-3; cdr3_aa: CASSQGPDRDGNTIYF
d_call: .; v_call: TRBV9; j_call: TRBJ1-2; cdr3_aa: CASSVGDSNYGYTF
d_call: .; v_call: TRBV18; j_call: TRBJ1-2; cdr3_aa: CASSPITVETNYGYTF
d_call: .; v_call: TRBV27; j_call: TRBJ2-3; cdr3_aa: CASSLIQGTDTQYF
d_call: TRBD2; v_call: TRBV4-3; j_call: TRBJ2-1; cdr3_aa: CASSQGLAGGQSEQFF
d_call: TRBD1; v_call: TRBV2; j_call: TRBJ1-2; cdr3_aa: CASSGQGAAYGYTF
d_call: .; v_call: TRBV27; j_call: TRBJ1-1; cdr3_aa: CASSLGGVVGTEAFF
d_call: TRBD1; v_call: TRBV6-5; j_call: TRBJ1-4; cdr3_aa: CASSPGQAYNEKLFF
d_call: TRBD1; v_call: TRBV6-4; j_call: TRBJ1-5; cdr3_aa: CASSAGTGSQPQHF
d_call: .; v_call: TRBV6-5; j_call: TRBJ1-2; cdr3_aa: CASRQSEASYGYTF
d_call: .; v_call: TRBV14; j_call: TRBJ1-1; cdr3_aa: CASSSRYGGNTEAFF
d_call: TRBD1; v_call: TRBV5-4; j_call: TRBJ2-1; cdr3_aa: CASSLGDRATNEQFF
d_call: .; v_call: TRBV14; j_call: TRBJ1-6; cdr3_aa: CASSQENLDNSPLHF
d_call: .; v_call: TRBV5-4; j_call: TRBJ2-7; cdr3_aa: CASSLSAGASSYEQYF
d_call: .; v_call: TRBV29-1; j_call: TRBJ2-7; cdr3_aa: CSVEGRGVLNPYEQYF
d_call: .; v_call: TRBV18; j_call: TRBJ1-2; cdr3_aa: CASSPVSFNGVNNYGYTF
d_call: TRBD1; v_call: TRBV4-3; j_call: TRBJ2-1; cdr3_aa: CASRRDSQNEQFF
d_call: TRBD2; v_call: TRBV4-3; j_call: TRBJ2-1; cdr3_aa: CASSQDIGGAYNEQFF
d_call: .; v_call: TRBV5-5; j_call: TRBJ2-5; cdr3_aa: CASSLRRGLQETQYF
d_call: TRBD2; v_call: TRBV19; j_call: TRBJ2-5; cdr3_aa: CASSERGFQETQYF
d_call: TRBD1; v_call: TRBV14; j_call: TRBJ1-4; cdr3_aa: CASSQWDRGGEKLFF
d_call: .; v_call: TRBV9; j_call: TRBJ2-1; cdr3_aa: CASSRPPKGGINEQFF
d_call: .; v_call: TRBV10-1; j_call: TRBJ2-4; cdr3_aa: CASSEWGSVWAKNSQYF
d_call: TRBD1; v_call: TRBV5-4; j_call: TRBJ2-7; cdr3_aa: CASSLVGQGDYEQYF
d_call: TRBD2; v_call: TRBV4-3; j_call: TRBJ2-1; cdr3_aa: CASSQDFSGGPDEQFF
d_call: TRBD1; v_call: TRBV7-6; j_call: TRBJ2-2; cdr3_aa: CASSLGFGDRGTGELFF
d_call: .; v_call: TRBV10-3; j_call: TRBJ1-3; cdr3_aa: CATRQESSGNTIYF